These 17 T cell receptor beta chains were sequenced from one sample in a study of cytomegalovirus exposure and HLA in healthy donors. With 60 Vbeta and 13 Jbeta primers, the PCR was carried out. The data were produced by immunoSEQ multiplex PCR, yet TCRdb's version contains in-frame clones alone and is incomplete. The sample carries fewer than 250,000 clones, 60% to 80% recorded once. Source material: PBMCs. The origin of the receptors is a woman between 18 and 30 years old in good health and CMV-seronegative.

The chain combines TRBV11-2 with TRBJ2-3; possible D gene TRBD1, 6 bases. The V gene's germline CDR1 is SGHAT and CDR2 FQNNGV. The CDR3 is made up of 14 amino acids. V was cut by 11 bases and J by 0 bases, with 15 bases left in between. As DNA, the CDR3 is TGTGCCGGTAAACCGGGACACAGCACAGATACGCAGTATTTT. Amino acid sequence: CAGKPGHSTDTQYF.

The chain links TRBV2 to TRBJ2-2; 7 nucleotides agree with TRBD2. The V segment lost 10 bases and the J segment 3 bases; nucleotides outside the gene matches: 11. CDR1 SNHLY and CDR2 FYNNEI come from the germline V gene. The CDR3 consists of 15 residues. The CDR3 protein is CATHSRGGYTGELFF. DNA of the CDR3: TGTGCCACCCACTCCCGGGGAGGGTACACCGGGGAGCTGTTTTTT.

This chain joins TRBV5-1 and TRBJ2-2; TRBD2 agrees at 11 bases. The trim removed 1 base at V and 5 bases at J, leaving 7 bases unmatched. Germline CDR1 SGHRS, CDR2 YFSETQ. CDR3 size: 17 residues. CDR3 DNA sequence: TGCGCCAGCAGCTTGTTAGCGGGGGGGCCGAGTACCGGGGAGCTGTTTTTT. It encodes CASSLLAGGPSTGELFF.

This chain joins TRBV7-9 and TRBJ2-7, with TRBD1 identical over 9 bases. Trimming removed 5 bases from V and 3 bases from J; junction bases left unmatched: 5. The CDR3 totals 14 residues. Germline V CDR1 and CDR2: SEHNR, FQNEAQ (reference sequence). The CDR3 nucleotides read TGTGCCAGCAGCCCCCGGGACAGGGTCTACGAGCAGTACTTC. Protein: CASSPRDRVYEQYF.

The J gene is TRBJ2-1, the V gene TRBV7-3; 14 bases match TRBD2. Germline trimming cut 5 bases from V and 9 bases from J; bases unmatched to any gene: 3. Germline assignment: CDR1 SGHTA and CDR2 FQGTGA. CDR3 length equals 14 residues. CDR3: CASSIGTSGGEQFF. CDR3 sequence (DNA): TGTGCCAGCAGCATTGGGACTAGCGGGGGTGAGCAGTTCTTC.

This chain connects TRBV6-6 to TRBJ1-1; no definite D call. Germline values: CDR1 MNHNY, CDR2 SVGAGI (reference sequence). V shed 2 bases and J shed 2 bases, with 6 bases lying between them. CDR3 length equals 13 residues. The CDR3 DNA follows: TGTGCCAGCAGTTACCTCCGTAACACTGAAGCTTTCTTT. It is translated as CASSYLRNTEAFF.

The gene calls are TRBV7-9 and TRBJ1-3; 7 nucleotides match TRBD1. The CDR3 contains 15 residues. The germline V gene encodes CDR1 SEHNR and CDR2 FQNEAQ (reference sequence). The V segment lost 3 bases and the J segment 1 base; nucleotides outside the gene matches: 3. The DNA for the CDR3 is TGTGCCAGCAGCTTTGAGGGGGCGTCTGGAAACACCATATATTTT. Amino acid sequence: CASSFEGASGNTIYF.

Comments on this clone: A read error may account for a junction end that differs from germline. The V call is TRBV5-1, the J call TRBJ1-4; 7 positions match TRBD1. In germline, CDR1 is SGHRS, CDR2 YFSETQ. CDR3 length equals 15 residues. CDR3 bases: TGCGCCGGCAGCTTGGAGGGACAGCCTAATGAAAAACTGTTTTTT. It is translated as CAGSLEGQPNEKLFF. Supplemented by reference TRBV5-1 and TRBJ1-4, the full variable domain reads KAGVTQTPRYLIKTRGQQVTLSCSPISGHRSVSWYQQTPGQGLQFLFEYFSETQRNKGNFPGRFSGRQFSNSRSEMNVSTLELGDSALYLCAGSLEGQPNEKLFFGSGTQLSVL.

The rearrangement joins TRBV5-4 to TRBJ1-5; no clear D. The CDR3 has 15 amino acids. Germline V gene data show CDR1 as SGHNT and CDR2 as YYREEE (reference sequence). Trimming cost V 4 bases and J 2 bases, with 13 bases left between them. The CDR3 protein is CASSPSPGGNQPQHF. The CDR3 DNA reads TGTGCCAGCAGCCCAAGCCCCGGGGGCAATCAGCCCCAGCATTTT. Based on the CDR3 plus reference TRBV5-4 and TRBJ1-5, the full variable domain is ETGVTQSPTHLIKTRGQQVTLRCSSQSGHNTVSWYQQALGQGPQFIFQYYREEENGRGNFPPRFSGLQFPNYSSELNVNALELDDSALYLCASSPSPGGNQPQHFGDGTRLSIL.

This sequence joins TRBV7-8 and TRBJ1-1, with D perhaps matching TRBD1 (6 bases). Germline V gene sequence: CDR1 SGHVS, CDR2 FQNEAQ. This CDR3 has 14 amino acids. Trimming left V 5 bases short and J 5 bases short, with 15 bases between. CDR3 bases: TGTGCCAGCAGCCCCCCAGGGGCGGCGACTGAAGCTTTCTTT. Residues: CASSPPGAATEAFF.

The rearrangement uses TRBV4-3 and TRBJ1-2; no firm D call. Germline values: CDR1 LGHNA, CDR2 YSLEER. The V and J ends lost 0 bases and 5 bases respectively, with 13 bases between them. The CDR3 sequence is 15 residues long. The CDR3 region is CASSQDLSPRYGYTF. Written as DNA, the CDR3 is TGCGCCAGCAGCCAAGATCTAAGTCCTCGGTATGGCTACACCTTC.

CDR3 sequence reads: CASGGTSGSGETQYF. CDR3 in DNA: TGTGCCAGCGGGGGGACTAGCGGGAGCGGTGAGACCCAGTACTTC. V and J are TRBV6-5 and TRBJ2-5; 14 bases map to TRBD2. V gave up 8 bases and J gave up 5 bases; unmatched junction bases: 7. In germline, CDR1 is MNHEY, CDR2 SVGAGI. The length of the CDR3 is 15 residues.

Here the CDR3 DNA reads TGTGCCAGCTGCACAGGGTGGTCGGAGACCCAGTACTTC. Translating gives CASCTGWSETQYF. V gene TRBV28 combines with J gene TRBJ2-5; D possibly corresponds to TRBD1 (6 bases). CDR3 length: 13 residues. Germline V lookup: CDR1 MDHEN, CDR2 SYDVKM. The V gene lost 8 bases and the J gene lost 5 bases, with 15 bases spanning the gap.

Here the CDR3 DNA reads TGTGCCAGCAGCCAGGGGAGCACTGAAGCTTTCTTT. This encodes CASSQGSTEAFF. The rearrangement links TRBV9 to TRBJ1-1; weak D call: TRBD1 (6 bases). CDR3 length: 12 residues. The germline CDR1 and CDR2 sequences are SGDLS and YYNGEE. With 4 bases removed from V and 4 bases from J, the gap between germline ends came to 8 bases.

The chain recombines TRBV28 with TRBJ2-7, with 8 bases identical to TRBD2. Germline values: CDR1 MDHEN, CDR2 SYDVKM. After removal of 6 bases from V and 0 bases from J, the junction contained 13 bases not matched to a gene. CDR3 length equals 17 residues. The CDR3 DNA sequence: TGTGCCAGCAGCCTCGGCCAAGCGGGGGCCATCTCCTACGAGCAGTACTTC. It specifies CASSLGQAGAISYEQYF.

The CDR3 DNA reads TGTGCCAGCATCGAGGGGGCGGGAACCTACAATGAGCAGTTCTTC. Residues: CASIEGAGTYNEQFF. This chain joins TRBV7-2 and TRBJ2-1; D possibly corresponds to TRBD1 (7 bases). Germline V gives CDR1 SGHTA, CDR2 FQGNSA. This CDR3 has 15 amino acids. V was trimmed by 7 bases and J by 2 bases, leaving 15 bases between them.

This clone was observed once. The chain uses TRBV11-3 and TRBJ2-7, with 8 bases fitting TRBD1. The CDR3 is 13 amino acids. V dropped 5 bases and J dropped 6; count of bases not matched to a gene: 6. The germline CDR1 and CDR2 sequences are SGHNT and YENEEA. CDR3 nucleotide sequence: TGTGCCAGCAGCCACGGACAGGGCTTCGAGCAGTACTTC. This translates into CASSHGQGFEQYF.